Listed here is a single T cell receptor (beta chain). Its recognized antigen is unknown. There are no base qualities to consult, and no much larger clone falls within one base. The data are from a study of blood T cell repertoires in COVID-19 (dated by TCRdb to the early 2020s). With respect to the entire study: The collaborator samples originated in the United States, Italy and Spain and spanned the acute and convalescent phases of COVID-19. The prospective study material was composed of cDNA or gDNA derived from T cells, B-cell-depleted T cells, or PBMCs. Deeply sampled blood TCRbeta repertoires from subjects exposed to, actively infected with, or recovered from COVID-19 were included in the dataset. The repertoires were made available in a free public database intended to serve as a resource for research on the immune response to SARS-CoV-2. The samples were drawn from the first 160 participants of the ongoing ImmuneRACE study and from under 1,500 subjects provided by 6 global collaborators. Sample metadata almost always included a de-identified subject ID, COVID-19 status, age in years and sex. Where HLA class I and class II types were available, the types were taken from metadata supplied by the sample provider, not from assay-based typing.

At one collaborating source in Seattle, patients were enrolled during active infection and were followed longitudinally through the course of disease. Whole blood was collected in K2EDTA tubes by collaborating institutions according to the institutions' own protocols. For TCRbeta analysis, collaborators shipped samples in one of three forms: frozen whole blood, isolated PBMCs, or DNA extracted from either of those sample types. The immunoSEQ Assay, a bias-controlled multiplex PCR, was used to amplify TCRbeta CDR3 regions from genomic DNA. On the study's bioinformatics: Nucleated cell counts per sample were estimated from amplification of reference gene primers within the assay. To quantify the absolute abundance of each unique TCRbeta CDR3 rearrangement, sequence reads were collapsed and filtered. For each sample, productive Simpson clonality was calculated as the square root of Simpson's diversity index over productive rearrangements. TCRdb's version of the immuneACCESS table is confined to in-frame rearrangements and falls short of the full clone set. An unresolved V gene accounts for under half of the shortfall where checked; the remainder is of unknown origin. The V and J calls and the clone size are those of that table, but D and trimming were determined from the DNA. Present in this sample are 200,000 to 250,000 clones, 75% to 85% of which were seen just once. The leading ten clones occupy approximately 5.6% of the sample.

What the authors observed across the whole study: How much clinical and demographic metadata was included differed by source and by participant, and the metadata was provided uncurated.

Measured from the cysteine to the phenylalanine, the CDR3 is 17 residues long. The kept DNA is CDR3 alone, 51 bases in frame from the first base. CDR1 and CDR2 were assigned from the germline V gene as MDHEN and SYDVKM. V is reduced by 2 bases and J by 0 bases, leaving a spacing of 13 bases between them. Sequenced: peripheral blood. This chain is built from TRBV28 and TRBJ1-4; TRBD1 might be the D gene, on 5 matching bases. The sequence came from a woman between 65 and 79 years old with COVID-19, enrolled during active disease. The nucleotide sequence reads TGTGCCAGCAGTTTAAGGGCAGGGTCCGCAACTAATGAAAAACTGTTTTTT. This codes for CASSLRAGSATNEKLFF.